This T cell receptor (beta chain) derives from a study of cytomegalovirus exposure and HLA in healthy donors. Study-wide findings and caveats: Cytomegalovirus association was assigned to about 180 TCR beta chains. Relative to equally common others, HLA-associated TCR beta chains showed greater clonal expansion in a later analysis.

Trimming at V came to 1 base and at J to 2 bases, leaving 5 bases not matched to a gene. The CDR3 is 15 amino acids. In germline, CDR1 is SQVTM, CDR2 ANQGSEA. Only a few counts were recorded for this clone. Its antigen is currently unknown. This PCR relied on a set of 60 Vbeta primers and 13 Jbeta primers. Here immunoSEQ multiplex PCR was the method, and the copy in TCRdb shows in-frame clones only, minus some. The data contain approximately 130,000 clones, 60% to 75% of them singletons. The V and J genes are TRBV29-1 and TRBJ1-5; 7 bases agree with TRBD1. This clonotype originated in a woman aged 40-49 years in good health and CMV-seropositive. The sequenced material came from PBMCs. The CDR3 DNA is TGCAGCGTTGAAGCCCCAGGGGGTGGCAATCAGCCCCAGCATTTT. This gives the protein CSVEAPGGGNQPQHF.